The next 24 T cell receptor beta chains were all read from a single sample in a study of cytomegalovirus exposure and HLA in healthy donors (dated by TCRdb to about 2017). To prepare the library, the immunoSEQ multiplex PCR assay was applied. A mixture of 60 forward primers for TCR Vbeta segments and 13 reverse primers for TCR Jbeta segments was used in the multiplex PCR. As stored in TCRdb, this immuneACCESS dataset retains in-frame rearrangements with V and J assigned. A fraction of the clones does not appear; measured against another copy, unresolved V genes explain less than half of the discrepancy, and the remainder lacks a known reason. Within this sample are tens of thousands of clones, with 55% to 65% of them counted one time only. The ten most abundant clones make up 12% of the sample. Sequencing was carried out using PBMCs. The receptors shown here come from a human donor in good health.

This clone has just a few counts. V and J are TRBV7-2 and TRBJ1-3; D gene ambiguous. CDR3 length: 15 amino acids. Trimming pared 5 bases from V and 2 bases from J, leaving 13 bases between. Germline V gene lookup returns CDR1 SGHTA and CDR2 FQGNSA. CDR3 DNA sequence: TGTGCCAGCAGCCTAGGGATCGGGGCTGGAAACACCATATATTTT. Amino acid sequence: CASSLGIGAGNTIYF.

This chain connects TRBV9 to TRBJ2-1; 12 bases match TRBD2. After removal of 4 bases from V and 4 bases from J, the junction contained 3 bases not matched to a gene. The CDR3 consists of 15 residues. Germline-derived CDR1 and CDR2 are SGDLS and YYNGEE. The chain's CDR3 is CASSYTSGGYNEQFF. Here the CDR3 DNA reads TGTGCCAGCAGCTACACTAGCGGGGGGTACAATGAGCAGTTCTTC.

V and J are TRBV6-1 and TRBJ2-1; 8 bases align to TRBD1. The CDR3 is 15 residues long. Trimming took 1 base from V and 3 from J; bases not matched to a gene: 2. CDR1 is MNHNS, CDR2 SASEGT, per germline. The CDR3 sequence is CASSEGGTGYNEQFF. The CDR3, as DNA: TGTGCCAGCAGTGAAGGGGGGACAGGCTACAATGAGCAGTTCTTC.

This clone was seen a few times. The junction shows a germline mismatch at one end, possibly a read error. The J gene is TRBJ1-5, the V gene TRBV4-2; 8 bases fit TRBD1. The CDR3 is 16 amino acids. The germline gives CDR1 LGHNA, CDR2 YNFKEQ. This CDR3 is CASSKDRGSGDQPQHF. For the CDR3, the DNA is TGTGCCAGCAGCAAAGACAGGGGAAGTGGCGATCAGCCCCAGCATTTT.

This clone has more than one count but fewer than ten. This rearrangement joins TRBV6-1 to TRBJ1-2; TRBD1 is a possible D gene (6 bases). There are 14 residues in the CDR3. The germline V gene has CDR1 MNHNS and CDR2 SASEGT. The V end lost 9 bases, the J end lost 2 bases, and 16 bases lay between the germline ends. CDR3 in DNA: TGTGCCAGTGAGGAGGGGGGGGAAAACTATGGCTACACCTTC. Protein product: CASEEGGENYGYTF.

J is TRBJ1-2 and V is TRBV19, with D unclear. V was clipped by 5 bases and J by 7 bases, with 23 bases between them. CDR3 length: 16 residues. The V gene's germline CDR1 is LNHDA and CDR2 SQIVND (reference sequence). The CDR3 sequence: CASSPTEARGLPGYTF. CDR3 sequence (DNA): TGTGCCAGTAGTCCGACCGAGGCGAGAGGGCTTCCTGGCTACACCTTC.

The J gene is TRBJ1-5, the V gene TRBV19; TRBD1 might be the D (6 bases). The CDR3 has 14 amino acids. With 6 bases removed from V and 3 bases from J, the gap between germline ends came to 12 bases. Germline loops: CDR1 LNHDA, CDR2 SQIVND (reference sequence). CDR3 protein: CASRLSGDNQPQHF. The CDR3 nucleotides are TGTGCCAGTAGGCTGTCAGGGGACAATCAGCCCCAGCATTTT. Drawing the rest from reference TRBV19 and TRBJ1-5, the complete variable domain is DGGITQSPKYLFRKEGQNVTLSCEQNLNHDAMYWYRQDPGQGLRLIYYSQIVNDFQKGDIAEGYSVSREKKESFPLTVTSAQKNPTAFYLCASRLSGDNQPQHFGDGTRLSIL.

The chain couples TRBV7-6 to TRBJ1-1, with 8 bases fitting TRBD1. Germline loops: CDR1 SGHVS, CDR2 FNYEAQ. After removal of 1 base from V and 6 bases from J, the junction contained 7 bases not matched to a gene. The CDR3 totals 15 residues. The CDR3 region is CASSLGAGGLPEAFF. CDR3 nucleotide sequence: TGTGCCAGCAGCTTAGGGGCAGGGGGCTTACCTGAAGCTTTCTTT.

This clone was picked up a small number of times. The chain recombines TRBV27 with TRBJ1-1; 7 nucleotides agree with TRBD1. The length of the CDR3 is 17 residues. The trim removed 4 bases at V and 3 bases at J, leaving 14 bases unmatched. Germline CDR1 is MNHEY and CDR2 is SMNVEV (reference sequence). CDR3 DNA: TGTGCCAGCAGTTCCTTAACAGGGGACCTAGTCGACACTGAAGCTTTCTTT. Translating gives CASSSLTGDLVDTEAFF.

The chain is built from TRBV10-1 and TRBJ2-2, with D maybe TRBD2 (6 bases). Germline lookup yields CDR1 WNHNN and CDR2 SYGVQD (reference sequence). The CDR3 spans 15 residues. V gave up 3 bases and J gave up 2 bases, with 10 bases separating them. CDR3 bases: TGCGCCAGCAGTGACCCCGGACTAAACACCGGGGAGCTGTTTTTT. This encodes CASSDPGLNTGELFF.

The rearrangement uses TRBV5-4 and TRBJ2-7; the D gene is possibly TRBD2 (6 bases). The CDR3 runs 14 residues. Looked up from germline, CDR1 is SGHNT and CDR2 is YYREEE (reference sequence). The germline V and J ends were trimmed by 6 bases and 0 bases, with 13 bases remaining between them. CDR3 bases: TGTGCCAGCACCGATGGGGGGTCCTCCTACGAGCAGTACTTC. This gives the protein CASTDGGSSYEQYF.

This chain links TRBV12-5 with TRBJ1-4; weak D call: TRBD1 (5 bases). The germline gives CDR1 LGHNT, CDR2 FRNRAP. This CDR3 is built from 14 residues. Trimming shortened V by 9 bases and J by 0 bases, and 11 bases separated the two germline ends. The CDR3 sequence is CASPQGATNEKLFF. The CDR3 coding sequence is TGTGCTAGCCCCCAGGGTGCAACTAATGAAAAACTGTTTTTT.

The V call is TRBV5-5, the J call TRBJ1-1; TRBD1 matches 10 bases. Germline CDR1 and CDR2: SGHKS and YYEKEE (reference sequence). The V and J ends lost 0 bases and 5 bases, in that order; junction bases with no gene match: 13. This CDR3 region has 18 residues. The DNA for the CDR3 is TGTGCCAGCAGCTTGGGTTTCCCGCGGAGACAGGGGGCGACTGAAGCTTTCTTT. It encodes CASSLGFPRRQGATEAFF.

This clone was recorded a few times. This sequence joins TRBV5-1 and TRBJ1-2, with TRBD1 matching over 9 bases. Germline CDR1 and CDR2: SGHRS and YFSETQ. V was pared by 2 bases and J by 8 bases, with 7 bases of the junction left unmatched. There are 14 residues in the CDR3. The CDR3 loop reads CASSLTGGPVGYTF. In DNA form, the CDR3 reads TGCGCCAGCAGCTTAACAGGGGGCCCCGTAGGCTACACCTTC.

CDR3 region: CASSSHRRDRGSYTF. CDR3 nucleotides: TGTGCCAGCAGCTCCCATCGCCGGGACAGGGGCAGCTACACCTTC. The V and J genes are TRBV7-9 and TRBJ1-2, with 10 positions matching TRBD1. Germline V lookup: CDR1 SEHNR, CDR2 FQNEAQ (reference sequence). V was pared by 4 bases and J by 9 bases, with 11 bases of the junction left unmatched. The CDR3 length is 15 residues.

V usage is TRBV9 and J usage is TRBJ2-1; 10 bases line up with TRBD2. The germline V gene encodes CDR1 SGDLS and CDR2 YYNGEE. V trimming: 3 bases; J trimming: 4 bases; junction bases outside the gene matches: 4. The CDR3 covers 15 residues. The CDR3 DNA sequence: TGTGCCAGCAGCGAAGCGGGGGGGCCTTACAATGAGCAGTTCTTC. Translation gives CASSEAGGPYNEQFF.

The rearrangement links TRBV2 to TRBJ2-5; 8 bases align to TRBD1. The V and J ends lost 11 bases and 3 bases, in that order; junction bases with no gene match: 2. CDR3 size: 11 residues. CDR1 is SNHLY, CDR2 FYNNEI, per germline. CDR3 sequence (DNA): TGTGCCGGGACAGGAAAAGAGACCCAGTACTTC. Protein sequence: CAGTGKETQYF.

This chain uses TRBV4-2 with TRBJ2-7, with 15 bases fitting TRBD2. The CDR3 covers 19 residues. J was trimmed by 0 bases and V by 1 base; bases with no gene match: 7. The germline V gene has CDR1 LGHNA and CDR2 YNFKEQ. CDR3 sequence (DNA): TGTGCCAGCAGCCAAGCCCCCGGGACTAGCGGGGGGTCCTCCTACGAGCAGTACTTC. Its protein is CASSQAPGTSGGSSYEQYF.

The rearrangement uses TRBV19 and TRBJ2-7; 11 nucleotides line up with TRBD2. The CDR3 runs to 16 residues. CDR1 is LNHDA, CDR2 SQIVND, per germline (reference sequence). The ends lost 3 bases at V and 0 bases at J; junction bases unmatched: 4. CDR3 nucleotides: TGTGCCAGTAGTATCACTAGCGGGGGTCGCTCCTACGAGCAGTACTTC. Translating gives CASSITSGGRSYEQYF.

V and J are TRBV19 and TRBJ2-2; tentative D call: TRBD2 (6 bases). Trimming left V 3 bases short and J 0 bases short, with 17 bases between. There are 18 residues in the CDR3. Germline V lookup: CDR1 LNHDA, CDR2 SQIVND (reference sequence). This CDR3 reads CASSMISWAGPNTGELFF. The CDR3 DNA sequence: TGTGCCAGTAGTATGATAAGCTGGGCGGGGCCGAACACCGGGGAGCTGTTTTTT.

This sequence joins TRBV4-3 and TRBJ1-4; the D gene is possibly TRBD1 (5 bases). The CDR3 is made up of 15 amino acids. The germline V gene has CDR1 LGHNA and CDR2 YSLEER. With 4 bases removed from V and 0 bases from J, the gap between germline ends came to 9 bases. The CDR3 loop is CASSLDRSTNEKLFF. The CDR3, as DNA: TGCGCCAGCAGCCTCGACAGATCAACTAATGAAAAACTGTTTTTT.

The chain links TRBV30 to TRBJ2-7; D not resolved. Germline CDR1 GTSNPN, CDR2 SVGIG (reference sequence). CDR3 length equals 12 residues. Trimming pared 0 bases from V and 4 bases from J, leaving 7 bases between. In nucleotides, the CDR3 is TGTGCCTGGAGTGTGAGAGGTTACGAGCAGTACTTC. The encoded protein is CAWSVRGYEQYF.

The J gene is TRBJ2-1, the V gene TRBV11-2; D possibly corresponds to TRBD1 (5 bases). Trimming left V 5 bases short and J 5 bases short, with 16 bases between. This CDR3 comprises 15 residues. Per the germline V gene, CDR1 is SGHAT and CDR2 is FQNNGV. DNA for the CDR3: TGTGCCAGCAGCCTAAGACAGCGACTCGACAATGAGCAGTTCTTC. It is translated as CASSLRQRLDNEQFF.

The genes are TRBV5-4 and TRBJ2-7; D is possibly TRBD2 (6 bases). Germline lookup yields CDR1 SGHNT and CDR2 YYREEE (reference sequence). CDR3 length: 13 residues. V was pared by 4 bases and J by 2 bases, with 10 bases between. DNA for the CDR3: TGTGCCAGCAGCCGGGAGACCACCTACGAGCAGTACTTC. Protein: CASSRETTYEQYF.